What follows are 16 T cell receptor beta chains derived from one specimen sequenced in a study of blood T cell repertoires in COVID-19. Assay: immunoSEQ multiplex PCR; the TCRdb copy retains only in-frame clones and omits some. The table shows about 250,000 clones, with around nine tenths occurring only once. The source material was peripheral blood. The receptors shown here come from a woman between 35 and 50 years old who had recovered from COVID-19.

J is TRBJ2-7 and V is TRBV6-1; no firm D call. Germline V lookup: CDR1 MNHNS, CDR2 SASEGT. This CDR3 has 18 amino acids. With 4 bases removed from V and 1 base from J, the gap between germline ends came to 23 bases. The CDR3 region has the DNA TGTGCCAGCAGTGGGCCAGGCAGGAAGGAACGGAAGTCCTACGAGCAGTACTTC. It codes for CASSGPGRKERKSYEQYF.

The rearrangement links TRBV30 to TRBJ1-6; tentative D call: TRBD1 (6 bases). Germline V gene data show CDR1 as GTSNPN and CDR2 as SVGIG (reference sequence). The V and J ends lost 4 bases and 6 bases respectively, with 16 bases between them. This CDR3 region has 15 residues. The CDR3 spells CAWNRATGLNSPLHF. The CDR3 bases are TGTGCCTGGAACAGGGCCACAGGCCTTAATTCACCCCTCCACTTT.

V and J are TRBV2 and TRBJ1-4, with 7 bases matching TRBD1. The ends lost 5 bases at V and 2 bases at J; junction bases unmatched: 14. CDR1 and CDR2 from the germline V gene are SNHLY and FYNNEI. CDR3 length equals 18 residues. Here the CDR3 DNA reads TGTGCCAGCAGTTTTCCAGGACCCGGGACAGACACTAATGAAAAACTGTTTTTT. Translated: CASSFPGPGTDTNEKLFF.

V usage is TRBV5-1 and J usage is TRBJ1-2, with D possibly being TRBD1 (5 bases). The V gene's germline CDR1 is SGHRS and CDR2 YFSETQ. The ends were cut back, 2 bases at V and 9 bases at J, with 20 bases in the middle. The length of the CDR3 is 15 residues. The CDR3 nucleotides are TGCGCCAGCAGCTTCGCCTCGACAGTCGGTAATCGCTACACCTTC. It translates to CASSFASTVGNRYTF.

This chain joins TRBV9 and TRBJ2-5; maybe TRBD2 (6 bases). Germline V gene sequence: CDR1 SGDLS, CDR2 YYNGEE. The V gene lost 0 bases and the J gene lost 5 bases, with 14 bases spanning the gap. The CDR3 spans 15 residues. CDR3 bases: TGTGCCAGCAGCGTAGGGGGGGTTGAAGTTGAGACCCAGTACTTC. It codes for CASSVGGVEVETQYF.

The chain links TRBV14 to TRBJ1-6; D is unresolved. Germline values: CDR1 SGHDN, CDR2 FVKESK. Trimming took 3 bases from V and 6 from J, leaving 9 bases between them. This CDR3 has 14 residues. CDR3 protein: CASSHSGFNSPLHF. The CDR3 DNA reads as TGTGCCAGCAGCCATTCCGGGTTTAATTCACCCCTCCACTTT.

The chain has TRBV5-5 and TRBJ1-6; D is possibly TRBD1 (6 bases). The length of the CDR3 is 17 residues. The V gene lost 4 bases and the J gene lost 0 bases, with 14 bases spanning the gap. Germline CDR1 SGHKS, CDR2 YYEKEE (reference sequence). CDR3 residues: CASSRQELSSYNSPLHF. The CDR3 DNA reads as TGTGCCAGCAGCCGACAGGAACTCAGCTCCTATAATTCACCCCTCCACTTT. Looking up the rest from reference TRBV5-5 and TRBJ1-6 gives the full variable domain: DAGVTQSPTHLIKTRGQQVTLRCSPISGHKSVSWYQQVLGQGPQFIFQYYEKEERGRGNFPDRFSARQFPNYSSELNVNALLLGDSALYLCASSRQELSSYNSPLHFGNGTRLTVT.

The table lists this clone with a count of one. The chain recombines TRBV4-1 with TRBJ2-7; TRBD1 matches at 8 bases. V shed 4 bases and J 2 bases; nucleotides not matched to a gene: 7. The length of the CDR3 is 15 residues. Germline lookup yields CDR1 MGHRA and CDR2 YSYEKL. CDR3 sequence reads: CASSLIQGEAYEQYF. In DNA, the CDR3 is TGCGCCAGCAGCCTAATACAGGGGGAGGCCTACGAGCAGTACTTC.

This chain uses TRBV29-1 with TRBJ1-1, with D unclear. The V end lost 6 bases, the J end lost 4 bases, and 6 bases lay between the germline ends. Germline loops: CDR1 SQVTM, CDR2 ANQGSEA. The CDR3 has 10 residues. CDR3 in DNA: TGCAGCGTGACTCCCACTGAAGCTTTCTTT. This encodes CSVTPTEAFF.

The CDR3 DNA follows: TGTGCCAGCAGTTACTCGAACAGATACAATGAAAAACTGTTTTTT. Its translation: CASSYSNRYNEKLFF. This chain links TRBV6-5 with TRBJ1-4; D unclear. This CDR3 is 15 amino acids long. CDR1 is MNHEY and CDR2 is SVGAGI in the germline V gene. Deletions cut 0 bases from V and 5 bases from J, with 10 bases between.

The chain links TRBV19 to TRBJ2-1, with D tentatively TRBD1 (6 bases). Germline values: CDR1 LNHDA, CDR2 SQIVND (reference sequence). The CDR3 is 14 amino acids. V dropped 5 bases and J dropped 7 bases, with 15 bases sitting between them. The CDR3 loop reads CASSSTGTRNEQFF. The CDR3 nucleotides are TGTGCCAGTAGTTCCACCGGGACACGTAATGAGCAGTTCTTC.

The V call is TRBV7-2, the J call TRBJ1-3, with D uncertain. V lost 1 base and J 7 bases, leaving 11 bases between the germline ends. CDR1 SGHTA and CDR2 FQGNSA come from the germline V gene. The CDR3 has 14 amino acids. CDR3 coding DNA: TGTGCCAGCAGCTTAGATGGCGCGGGGAACACCATATATTTT. This translates into CASSLDGAGNTIYF.

The chain links TRBV9 to TRBJ2-2; 7 nucleotides line up with TRBD1. There are 15 residues in the CDR3. The V gene's germline CDR1 is SGDLS and CDR2 YYNGEE. V was pared by 3 bases and J by 2 bases, with 4 bases of the junction left unmatched. CDR3 sequence (DNA): TGTGCCAGCAGCGAGGGACAGCCAAACACCGGGGAGCTGTTTTTT. Translating it yields CASSEGQPNTGELFF.

This chain uses TRBV18 with TRBJ1-4, with D hard to call. V lost 4 bases to trimming and J lost 0 bases, with 9 bases between them. Germline lookup yields CDR1 KGHSH and CDR2 LQKENI. The CDR3 is 15 residues long. This CDR3 is CASSRPSATNEKLFF. In DNA, the CDR3 is TGTGCCAGCTCACGACCATCTGCAACTAATGAAAAACTGTTTTTT.

The gene calls are TRBV28 and TRBJ1-5; D gene uncertain. The CDR3 is 17 amino acids. Trimming stripped 6 bases from V and 0 bases from J, with 18 bases between. Germline lookup yields CDR1 MDHEN and CDR2 SYDVKM. In DNA form, the CDR3 reads TGTGCCAGCAGCAGCCCTGCCACCGGGGATAGCAATCAGCCCCAGCATTTT. Protein: CASSSPATGDSNQPQHF.

V and J are TRBV27 and TRBJ1-3, with a possible D match to TRBD1 (6 bases). Trimming took off 6 bases at V and 0 bases at J, with 18 bases between the two ends. CDR1 MNHEY and CDR2 SMNVEV come from the germline V gene (reference sequence). There are 17 residues in the CDR3. Here the CDR3 DNA reads TGTGCCAGCAGCCGCAGACAGGACCTAAGCTCTGGAAACACCATATATTTT. Residues: CASSRRQDLSSGNTIYF.